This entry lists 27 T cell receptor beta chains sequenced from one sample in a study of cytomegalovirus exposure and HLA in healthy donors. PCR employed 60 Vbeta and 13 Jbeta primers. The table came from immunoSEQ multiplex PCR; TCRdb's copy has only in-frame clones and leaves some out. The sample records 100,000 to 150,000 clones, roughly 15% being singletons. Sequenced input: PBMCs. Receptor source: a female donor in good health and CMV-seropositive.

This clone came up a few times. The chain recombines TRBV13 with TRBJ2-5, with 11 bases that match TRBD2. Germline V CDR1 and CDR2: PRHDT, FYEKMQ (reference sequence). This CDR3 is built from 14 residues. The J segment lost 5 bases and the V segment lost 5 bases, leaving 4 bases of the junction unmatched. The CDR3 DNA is TGTGCCAGCAGCCCGAGGACTAGCGGGGAGACCCAGTACTTC. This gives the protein CASSPRTSGETQYF.

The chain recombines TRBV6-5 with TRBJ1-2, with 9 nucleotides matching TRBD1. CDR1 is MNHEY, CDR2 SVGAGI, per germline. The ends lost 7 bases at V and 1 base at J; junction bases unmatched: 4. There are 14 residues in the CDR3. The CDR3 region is CASNRQGGNYGYTF. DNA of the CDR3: TGTGCCAGCAACCGACAGGGGGGTAACTATGGCTACACCTTC.

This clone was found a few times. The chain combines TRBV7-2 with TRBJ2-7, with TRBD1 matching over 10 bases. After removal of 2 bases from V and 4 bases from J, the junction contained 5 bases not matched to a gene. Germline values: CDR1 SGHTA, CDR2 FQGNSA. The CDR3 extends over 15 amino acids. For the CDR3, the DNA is TGTGCCAGCAGCTTATTTGGGACAGGGGAATACGAGCAGTACTTC. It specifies CASSLFGTGEYEQYF.

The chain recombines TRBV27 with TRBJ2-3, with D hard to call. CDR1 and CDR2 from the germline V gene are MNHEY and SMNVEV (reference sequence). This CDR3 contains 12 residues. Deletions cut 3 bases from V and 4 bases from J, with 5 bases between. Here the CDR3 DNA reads TGTGCCAGCAGTTTTTATCCAGATACGCAGTATTTT. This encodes CASSFYPDTQYF.

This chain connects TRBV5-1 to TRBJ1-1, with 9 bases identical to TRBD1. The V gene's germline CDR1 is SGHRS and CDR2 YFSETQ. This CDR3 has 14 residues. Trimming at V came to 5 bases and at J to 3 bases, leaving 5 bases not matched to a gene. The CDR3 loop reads CASSLQGAYTEAFF. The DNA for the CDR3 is TGCGCCAGCAGTCTACAGGGGGCTTACACTGAAGCTTTCTTT.

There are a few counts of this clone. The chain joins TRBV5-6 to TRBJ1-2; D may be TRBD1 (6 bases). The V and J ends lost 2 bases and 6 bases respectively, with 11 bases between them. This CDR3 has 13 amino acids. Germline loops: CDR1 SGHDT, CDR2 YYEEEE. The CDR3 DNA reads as TGTGCCAGCAGCTTCACAGGGATCCATGGCTACACCTTC. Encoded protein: CASSFTGIHGYTF.

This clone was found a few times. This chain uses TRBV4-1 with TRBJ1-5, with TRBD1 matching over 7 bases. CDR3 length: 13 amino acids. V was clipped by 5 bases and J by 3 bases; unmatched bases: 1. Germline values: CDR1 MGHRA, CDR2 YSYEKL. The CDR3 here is CASSGTDNQPQHF. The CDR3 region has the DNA TGCGCCAGCAGCGGGACAGACAATCAGCCCCAGCATTTT.

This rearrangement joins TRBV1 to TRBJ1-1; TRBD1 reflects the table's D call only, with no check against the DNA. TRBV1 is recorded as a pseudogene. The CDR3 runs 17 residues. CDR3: CTIGRDRGRPMNTEAFF. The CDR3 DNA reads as TGCACCATAGGACGGGACAGGGGGCGCCCAATGAACACTGAAGCTTTCTTT.

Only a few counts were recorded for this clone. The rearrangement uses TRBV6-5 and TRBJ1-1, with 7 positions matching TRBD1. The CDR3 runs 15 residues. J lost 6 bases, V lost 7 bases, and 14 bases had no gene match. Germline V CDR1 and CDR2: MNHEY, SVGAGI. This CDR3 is CASNERRQGTPEAFF. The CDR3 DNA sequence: TGTGCCAGCAACGAAAGGAGACAGGGTACTCCTGAAGCTTTCTTT.

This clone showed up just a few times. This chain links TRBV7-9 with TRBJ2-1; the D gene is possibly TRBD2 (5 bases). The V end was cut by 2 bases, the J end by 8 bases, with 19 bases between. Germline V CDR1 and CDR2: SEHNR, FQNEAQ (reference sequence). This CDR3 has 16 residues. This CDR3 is CASSLRLREKSYEQFF. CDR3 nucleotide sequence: TGTGCCAGCAGCTTAAGGTTGAGGGAGAAGTCATATGAGCAGTTCTTC.

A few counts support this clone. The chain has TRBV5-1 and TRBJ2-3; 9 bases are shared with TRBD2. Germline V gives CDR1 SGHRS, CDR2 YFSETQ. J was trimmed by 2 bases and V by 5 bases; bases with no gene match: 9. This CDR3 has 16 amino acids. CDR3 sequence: CASSRKTSGDTDTQYF. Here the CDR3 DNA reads TGCGCCAGCAGTCGTAAGACTAGCGGCGACACAGATACGCAGTATTTT.

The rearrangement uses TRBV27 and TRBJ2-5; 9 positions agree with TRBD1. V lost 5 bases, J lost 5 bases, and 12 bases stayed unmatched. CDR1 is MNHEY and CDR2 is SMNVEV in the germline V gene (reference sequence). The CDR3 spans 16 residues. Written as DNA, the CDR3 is TGTGCCAGCAGTCCTAACCTAATGGACAGGGGCGAGACCCAGTACTTC. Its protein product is CASSPNLMDRGETQYF.

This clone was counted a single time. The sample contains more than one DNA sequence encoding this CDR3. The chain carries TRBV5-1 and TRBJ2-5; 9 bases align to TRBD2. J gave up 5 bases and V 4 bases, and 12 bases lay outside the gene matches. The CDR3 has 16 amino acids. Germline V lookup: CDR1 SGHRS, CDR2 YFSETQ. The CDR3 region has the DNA TGCGCCAGCAGCGCGGTGGGACTAGCATATCAGGAGACCCAGTACTTC. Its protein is CASSAVGLAYQETQYF.

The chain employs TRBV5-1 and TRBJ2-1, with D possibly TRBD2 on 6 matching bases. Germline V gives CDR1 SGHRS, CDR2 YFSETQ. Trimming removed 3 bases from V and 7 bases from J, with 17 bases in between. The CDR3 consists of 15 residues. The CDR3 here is CASSWTTPMSNEQFF. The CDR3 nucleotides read TGCGCCAGCAGCTGGACTACCCCGATGAGTAATGAGCAGTTCTTC.

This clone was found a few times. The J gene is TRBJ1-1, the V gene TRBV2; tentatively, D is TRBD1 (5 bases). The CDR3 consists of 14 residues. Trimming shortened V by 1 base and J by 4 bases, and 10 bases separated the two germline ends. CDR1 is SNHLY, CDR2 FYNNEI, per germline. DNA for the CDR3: TGTGCCAGCAGTGAAGTTTCAGGGCCCACTGAAGCTTTCTTT. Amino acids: CASSEVSGPTEAFF.

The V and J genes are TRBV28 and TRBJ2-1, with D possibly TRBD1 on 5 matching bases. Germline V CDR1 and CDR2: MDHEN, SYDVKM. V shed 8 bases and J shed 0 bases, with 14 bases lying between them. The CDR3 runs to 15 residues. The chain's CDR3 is CASGQGPSSYNEQFF. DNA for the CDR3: TGTGCCAGCGGGCAGGGCCCGAGCTCCTACAATGAGCAGTTCTTC.

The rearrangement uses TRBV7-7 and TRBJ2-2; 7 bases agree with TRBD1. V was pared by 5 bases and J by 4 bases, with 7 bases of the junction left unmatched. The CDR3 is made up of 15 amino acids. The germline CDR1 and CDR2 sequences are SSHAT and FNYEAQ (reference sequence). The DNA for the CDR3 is TGTGCCAGCAGCCCAAGGGGACAGCCCACCGGGGAGCTGTTTTTT. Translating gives CASSPRGQPTGELFF.

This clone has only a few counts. CDR3 loop: CASSLQGSSNQPQHF. CDR3 DNA: TGTGCCAGCAGCTTGCAGGGTTCGAGTAATCAGCCCCAGCATTTT. The V and J genes are TRBV5-4 and TRBJ1-5, with a weak D call TRBD1 (5 bases). Germline CDR1 reads SGHNT; CDR2 reads YYREEE (reference sequence). Trimming took 1 base from V and 4 from J, leaving 12 bases between them. The CDR3 is 15 residues long.

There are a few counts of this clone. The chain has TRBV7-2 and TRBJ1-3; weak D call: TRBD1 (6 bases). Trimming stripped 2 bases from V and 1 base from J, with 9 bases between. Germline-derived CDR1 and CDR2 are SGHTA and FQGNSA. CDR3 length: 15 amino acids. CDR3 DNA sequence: TGTGCCAGCAGCTTAAGACAGGCTTCTGGAAACACCATATATTTT. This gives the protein CASSLRQASGNTIYF.

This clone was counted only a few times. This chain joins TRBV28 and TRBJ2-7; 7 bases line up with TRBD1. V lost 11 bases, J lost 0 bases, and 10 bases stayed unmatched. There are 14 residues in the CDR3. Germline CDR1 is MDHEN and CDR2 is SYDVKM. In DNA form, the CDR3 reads TGTGCCGGAATGGATGCAGGGGGCTCCTACGAGCAGTACTTC. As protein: CAGMDAGGSYEQYF.

CDR3: CASSVGTSGTYEQYF. CDR3 DNA: TGTGCCAGCAGCGTAGGGACTAGCGGCACCTACGAGCAGTACTTC. The chain couples TRBV9 to TRBJ2-7; 10 bases line up with TRBD2. Germline V lookup: CDR1 SGDLS, CDR2 YYNGEE. CDR3 length equals 15 residues. With 0 bases clipped from V and 2 bases from J, the junction kept 2 bases outside the gene matches. Full variable domain (outside the CDR3, taken from reference TRBV9 and TRBJ2-7): DSGVTQTPKHLITATGQRVTLRCSPRSGDLSVYWYQQSLDQGLQFLIQYYNGEERAKGNILERFSAQQFPDLHSELNLSSLELGDSALYFCASSVGTSGTYEQYFGPGTRLTVT.

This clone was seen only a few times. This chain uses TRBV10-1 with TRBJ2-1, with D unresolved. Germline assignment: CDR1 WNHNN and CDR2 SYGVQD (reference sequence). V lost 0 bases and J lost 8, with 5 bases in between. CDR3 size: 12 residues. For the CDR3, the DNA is TGCGCCAGCAGTGAGTCCCACTATGAGCAGTTCTTC. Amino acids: CASSESHYEQFF.

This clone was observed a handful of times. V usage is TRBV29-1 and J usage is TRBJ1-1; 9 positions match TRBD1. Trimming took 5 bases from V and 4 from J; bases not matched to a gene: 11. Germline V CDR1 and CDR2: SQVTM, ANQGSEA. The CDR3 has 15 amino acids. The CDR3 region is CSVSSDRGWSTEAFF. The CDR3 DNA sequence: TGCAGCGTTAGTTCGGACAGGGGATGGAGCACTGAAGCTTTCTTT.

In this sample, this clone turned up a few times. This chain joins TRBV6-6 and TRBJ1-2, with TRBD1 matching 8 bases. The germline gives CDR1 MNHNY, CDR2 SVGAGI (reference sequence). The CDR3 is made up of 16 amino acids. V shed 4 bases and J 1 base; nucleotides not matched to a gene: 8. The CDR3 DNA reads TGTGCCAGCAGTTTTGGTGGTGGACAGGGTAACTATGGCTACACCTTC. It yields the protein CASSFGGGQGNYGYTF.

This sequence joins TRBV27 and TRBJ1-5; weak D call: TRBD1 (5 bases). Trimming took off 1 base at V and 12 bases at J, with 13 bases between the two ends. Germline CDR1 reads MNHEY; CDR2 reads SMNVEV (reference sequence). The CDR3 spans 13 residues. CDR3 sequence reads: CASSLLGDQVQHF. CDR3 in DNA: TGTGCCAGCAGTTTATTAGGGGATCAGGTCCAGCATTTT.

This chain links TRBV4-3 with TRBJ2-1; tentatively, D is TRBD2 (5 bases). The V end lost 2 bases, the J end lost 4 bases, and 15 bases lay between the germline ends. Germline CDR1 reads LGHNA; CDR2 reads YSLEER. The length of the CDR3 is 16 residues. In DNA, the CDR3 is TGCGCCAGCAGCCAATCCTGGAGGCTTAAGTACAATGAGCAGTTCTTC. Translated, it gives CASSQSWRLKYNEQFF.

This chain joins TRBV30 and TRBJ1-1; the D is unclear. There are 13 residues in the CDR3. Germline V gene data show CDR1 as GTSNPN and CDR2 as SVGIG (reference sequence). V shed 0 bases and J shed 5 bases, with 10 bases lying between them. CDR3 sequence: CAWSVGRGTEAFF. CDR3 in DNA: TGTGCCTGGAGTGTAGGGCGGGGTACTGAAGCTTTCTTT.